The text below deals with one T cell receptor (beta chain). Primers included in the PCR were 60 Vbeta and 13 Jbeta primers. Generated by immunoSEQ multiplex PCR, the TCRdb table keeps only in-frame clones and is missing some. The table lists around 200,000 clones, under 85% of them singletons. The CDR3 spans 17 residues. Germline V gene lookup returns CDR1 SGDLS and CDR2 YYNGEE. The ends were cut back, 0 bases at V and 3 bases at J, with 16 bases in the middle. The sample is drawn from a study of cytomegalovirus exposure and HLA in healthy donors. The source of this sequence is a man between 50 and 59 years old in good health and CMV-seronegative. The rearrangement links TRBV9 to TRBJ2-1, with D hard to call. Sample: PBMCs. The CDR3 reads CASSVVSARYLYNEQFF. The DNA of the CDR3 is TGTGCCAGCAGCGTAGTCAGCGCAAGGTATCTCTACAATGAGCAGTTCTTC.